The TCR beta chain under discussion was sequenced for a study of shared clonotypes between healthy human individuals. Overall study: There were three CD4 naive, three CD4 memory, two CD8 naive and one CD8 memory plates per donor.

This clone was seen just once. What it binds is unknown. Germline V CDR1 and CDR2: SNHLY, FYNNEI. The CDR3 contains 13 residues. V lost 5 bases to trimming and J lost 10 bases; unmatched junction nucleotides: 4. Study-wide points: Deeper or shallower sequencing was expected to change how clonotypes are shared among donors.

The authors distributed each subset's genomic DNA evenly over several immunoSEQ plates. Clones were read by immunoSEQ multiplex PCR, and TCRdb kept only the in-frame ones, dropping some. The sample includes 2 million to 2.5 million clones, approximately 96% seen only once; the top ten take approximately 0.13%. This TCR was recovered from a man between 18 and 35 years old in good health. Material for sequencing was naive CD4+ T cells sorted from blood. Subset indicated: CD45RA+ positively selected. This chain links TRBV2 with TRBJ1-6; 8 bases agree with TRBD1. CDR3 DNA sequence: TGTGCCAGCAGTTCAGGGGGCGGATCACCCCTCCACTTT. Its translation is CASSSGGGSPLHF.